Listed below are T cell receptor beta chains from one sample, sequenced in a study of vaccination and CD4 T cells after COVID-19. One entry per CDR3 protein, called by TCRdb with MiXCR from the PCR reads. The sample contains just over 20,000 distinct CDR3 sequences, about 60% of which appear only once. The sample in question was CD4+ T cells from blood, obtained before SARS-CoV-2 vaccination. The receptors derive from a human donor who had recovered from COVID-19. Each CDR3 is given with its conserved first and last residue. The order of the fields is D gene, J gene, V gene, clone size, CDR3 protein, CDR3 DNA. A D gene is named only where the DNA matches it firmly. Size values are once, few and many counts, or a class for expanded clones, and some rows have none.

D gene: TRBD1; J gene: TRBJ1-6; V gene: TRBV6-1; clone size: -; CDR3 protein: CASMQGALNSPLHF; CDR3 DNA: TGTGCCAGCATGCAGGGGGCCCTTAATTCACCCCTCCACTTT
D gene: -; J gene: TRBJ1-6; V gene: TRBV20-1; clone size: -; CDR3 protein: CSARERRDKFNSPLHF; CDR3 DNA: TGCAGTGCTAGAGAGCGCCGGGACAAGTTTAATTCACCCCTCCACTTT
D gene: TRBD1; J gene: TRBJ1-5; V gene: TRBV4-1; clone size: few; CDR3 protein: CASSQDPGQGDQPQHF; CDR3 DNA: TGCGCCAGCAGCCAGGACCCGGGGCAGGGGGATCAGCCCCAGCATTTT
D gene: TRBD2; J gene: TRBJ2-3; V gene: TRBV2; clone size: once; CDR3 protein: CASGPGLAGAADTQYF; CDR3 DNA: TGTGCCAGCGGACCGGGACTAGCGGGAGCGGCAGATACGCAGTATTTT
D gene: TRBD1; J gene: TRBJ2-1; V gene: TRBV28; clone size: -; CDR3 protein: CASSSHSGTGFRNEQFF; CDR3 DNA: TGTGCCAGCAGTTCCCATTCCGGGACAGGTTTTAGGAATGAGCAGTTCTTC
D gene: -; J gene: TRBJ2-1; V gene: TRBV12-3/TRBV12-4; clone size: -; CDR3 protein: CASSFSNEQFF; CDR3 DNA: TGTGCCAGCAGTTTTAGTAATGAGCAGTTCTTC
D gene: -; J gene: TRBJ1-6; V gene: TRBV7-8; clone size: -; CDR3 protein: CASSLGGLHSPLHF; CDR3 DNA: TGTGCCAGCAGCTTGGGAGGTCTCCATTCACCCCTCCACTTT
D gene: -; J gene: TRBJ2-3; V gene: TRBV5-1; clone size: -; CDR3 protein: CASSLAGGTPDTQYF; CDR3 DNA: TGCGCCAGCAGCTTGGCGGGCGGGACCCCAGATACGCAGTATTTT
D gene: TRBD2; J gene: TRBJ2-5; V gene: TRBV6-1; clone size: few; CDR3 protein: CASSEAPSGVQETQYF; CDR3 DNA: TGTGCCAGCAGTGAAGCGCCTAGCGGGGTCCAAGAGACCCAGTACTTC
D gene: -; J gene: TRBJ1-6; V gene: TRBV20-1; clone size: once; CDR3 protein: CSARMGSSYNSPLHF; CDR3 DNA: TGCAGTGCTAGAATGGGAAGCTCCTATAATTCACCCCTCCACTTT
D gene: -; J gene: TRBJ2-5; V gene: TRBV7-2; clone size: once; CDR3 protein: CASSLVSQETQYF; CDR3 DNA: TGTGCCAGCAGCTTAGTCAGCCAAGAGACCCAGTACTTC
D gene: -; J gene: TRBJ2-3; V gene: TRBV24-1; clone size: -; CDR3 protein: CATSGPGSSTDTQYF; CDR3 DNA: TGTGCCACCAGTGGGCCCGGGAGTAGCACAGATACGCAGTATTTT
D gene: -; J gene: TRBJ1-1; V gene: TRBV5-1; clone size: -; CDR3 protein: CASRYTENTEAFF; CDR3 DNA: TGCGCCAGCAGATATACAGAGAACACTGAAGCTTTCTTT
D gene: -; J gene: TRBJ2-5; V gene: TRBV27; clone size: -; CDR3 protein: CASSLSGETQYF; CDR3 DNA: TGTGCCAGCAGCCTCTCGGGAGAGACCCAGTACTTC
D gene: TRBD1; J gene: TRBJ2-5; V gene: TRBV7-9; clone size: -; CDR3 protein: CASSLTGGYGETQYF; CDR3 DNA: TGTGCCAGCAGCTTAACAGGGGGCTACGGGGAGACCCAGTACTTC